Listed below are T cell receptor beta chains from one sample, sequenced in a study of CD8+CD57+ T cells in acquired aplastic anemia. One entry per CDR3 protein, called by TCRdb with MiXCR from the reads. Among roughly 240,000 distinct CDR3 sequences listed, around half were seen once. The sample consisted of sorted CD4+, CD8+, or CD8+CD57+ T cells (not recorded which) from PBMCs. Receptor source: a human donor with aplastic anemia. The CDR3 runs from the conserved cysteine through the conserved F or W. A D gene is named only where the DNA matches it firmly. Size is omitted from some rows. Given values are once, few, many or a class for expanded clones.

V gene	clone size	D gene	J gene	CDR3 DNA	CDR3 protein
TRBV15	few	TRBD1	TRBJ1-5	TGTGCCACCAGCAGAGGGGACAGGGGTCGACAGCCCCAGCATTTT	CATSRGDRGRQPQHF
TRBV6-6	many	.	TRBJ2-1	TGTGCCAGCAGTTACTCTTCCAATGAGCAGTTCTTC	CASSYSSNEQFF
TRBV15	many	.	TRBJ1-4	TGTGCCACCAGCGGCCGCCTAGGGGAAAAACTGTTTTTT	CATSGRLGEKLFF
TRBV7-9	.	.	TRBJ2-2	TGTGCCAGCAGCCAAGATCAAGGAGGGTCCGGGGAGCTGTTTTTT	CASSQDQGGSGELFF
TRBV11-3	.	.	TRBJ1-1	TGTGCCAGCAGGGGTGGGATAACTGAAGCTTTCTTT	CASRGGITEAFF
TRBV6-6	many	.	TRBJ2-1	TGTGCCAGCAGACCTAAGGGAGGGGGCAAGCCCTATGAGCAGTTCTTC	CASRPKGGGKPYEQFF
TRBV4-3	many	.	TRBJ1-1	TGCGCCAGCAGCCAGTCAGTCTCGCTTGAAGCTTTCTTT	CASSQSVSLEAFF
TRBV30	.	TRBD1	TRBJ1-2	TGTGCCTGGGAGGGGGCCATAGCTAACTATGGCTACACCTTC	CAWEGAIANYGYTF
TRBV29-1	.	TRBD1	TRBJ2-7	TGCAGCGTTTACAGGGGGACGCGGGAGCAGTACTTC	CSVYRGTREQYF
TRBV7-8	many	TRBD1	TRBJ1-5	TGTGCCAGCAGCTTGGGGGGGACAGCCTATAGCAATCAGCCCCAGCATTTT	CASSLGGTAYSNQPQHF
TRBV7-2	many	TRBD1	TRBJ1-1	TGTGCCAGCAGCATGAAAAGGGTTTGGGAAGGGGGCCGCGTTGAAGCTTTCTTT	CASSMKRVWEGGRVEAFF
TRBV10-3	.	.	TRBJ2-5	TGTGCCATTAGAGAGTGGAGGGAGGAGACCCAGTACTTC	CAIREWREETQYF
TRBV10-3	.	TRBD1	TRBJ1-5	TGTGCCATCAGCGCCGACAGGGCGAGCAATCAGCCCCAGCATTTT	CAISADRASNQPQHF
TRBV7-2	.	.	TRBJ2-7	TGTGCCAGCAGCTTCGTTTACGGGGCCCGATACGAGCAGTACTTC	CASSFVYGARYEQYF
TRBV27	few	.	TRBJ1-5	TGTGCCAGCAGTTTAAATCGGATGGATCAGCCCCAGCATTTT	CASSLNRMDQPQHF
TRBV7-8	.	TRBD1	TRBJ2-7	TGTGCCAGCAGCTGGGACAGCCTAGAGCAGTACTTC	CASSWDSLEQYF
TRBV4-3	.	TRBD2	TRBJ2-3	TGCGCCAGCAGCCAAGATCCGGGGGGGTTCACAGATACGCAGTATTTT	CASSQDPGGFTDTQYF
TRBV7-3	many	.	TRBJ2-2	TGTGCCAGCAGCTTGGACGGGACGAAGGTCCACACCGGGGAGCTGTTTTTT	CASSLDGTKVHTGELFF
TRBV20-1	many	TRBD1	TRBJ1-3	TGCAGTGCTAGAGCGGGACAGGGTAACACCATATATTTT	CSARAGQGNTIYF
TRBV29-1	.	.	TRBJ1-2	TGCAGCGTTGATGGATGGGGGGGACATGGCTACACCTTC	CSVDGWGGHGYTF
TRBV12-3/TRBV12-4	.	.	TRBJ1-1	TGTGCCAGCAGTAGACCTACTAACTGGAACACTGAAGCTTTCTTT	CASSRPTNWNTEAFF
TRBV27	.	.	TRBJ1-2	TGTGCCAGCAGCGATGGTCCTCACTATGGCTACACCTTC	CASSDGPHYGYTF
TRBV4-3	many	.	TRBJ1-2	TGCGCCAGCAGCCAAGGGACGGGAAATGGCTACACCTTC	CASSQGTGNGYTF
TRBV6-1	few	.	TRBJ2-7	TGTGCCAGCATCTCGTTCTACGAGCAGTACTTC	CASISFYEQYF
TRBV4-1	.	TRBD1	TRBJ2-7	TGCGCCAGCAGCCAAGGGCGACAGGGTCCCTACGAGCAGTACTTC	CASSQGRQGPYEQYF
TRBV19	.	.	TRBJ1-6	TGTGCCACTCTATTAGGGGTTCGGTATAATTCACCCCTCCACTTT	CATLLGVRYNSPLHF